This T cell receptor beta chain was captured by sequencing in a study of T-cell memory formation after mild COVID-19. Study information: Largely, the TCR clusters proved donor specific. Overall study results and limits: Specificity for SARS-CoV-2 was not confirmed among the second-wave clones peaking on day 37.

TCRdb re-called the 5' RACE reads with MiXCR, one entry per CDR3 protein. This table has about 250,000 distinct CDR3 sequences, about 16% appearing once. The V gene's germline CDR1 is DFQATT and CDR2 SNEGSKA (reference sequence). After removal of 0 bases from V and 10 bases from J, the junction contained 8 bases not matched to a gene. This CDR3 region has 13 residues. For this clonotype: Its target is not known.

The chain joins TRBV20-1 to TRBJ1-1; 7 positions match TRBD1. The source material was PBMCs or a T cell subset sorted from them (not recorded which). This TCR was recovered from a man aged 18-30 years who had mild COVID-19 (a few samples of this study predate the infection). Cell type and time point are not known. The CDR3 here is CSARDQGQDAAFF. As DNA, the CDR3 is TGCAGTGCTAGAGACCAAGGACAGGACGCAGCTTTCTTT.